Below, one TCR beta chain is given with its context. The sample belongs to a study of cytomegalovirus exposure and HLA in healthy donors. The overall study: One earlier analysis, a look at 150 million to 200 million T cells, found about 100 million unique TCR beta sequences.

Use of 60 Vbeta and 13 Jbeta primers characterized the PCR. Sequencing was performed with immunoSEQ multiplex PCR; in TCRdb, only in-frame clones are kept and a portion is missing. This sample has roughly 180,000 clones, with nearly 80% found just once. This receptor was identified in a female donor in good health and CMV-seronegative. The sequenced sample was PBMCs.

CDR3 sequence: CASSESSSPLYNEQFF. The CDR3 DNA is TGTGCCAGCAGTGAAAGTAGCTCGCCCCTCTACAATGAGCAGTTCTTC. The chain carries TRBV2 and TRBJ2-1; D gene unclear. V lost 2 bases and J 3 bases, leaving 14 bases between the germline ends. This CDR3 is built from 16 residues. Germline lookup yields CDR1 SNHLY and CDR2 FYNNEI.